A single sample is the source of the 26 T cell receptor beta chains below, sequenced in a study of shared clonotypes between healthy human individuals. Assay: immunoSEQ multiplex PCR; the TCRdb copy retains only in-frame clones and omits some. The table shows some 2,100,000 clones, with 95% occurring only once. Material: naive CD4+ T cells sorted from blood. Indicated subset: CD45RA+ positively selected. The receptors here all came from a man aged 18 to 35 in good health.

The chain recombines TRBV7-9 with TRBJ2-7; D is possibly TRBD1 (5 bases). Trimming took 1 base from V and 5 from J, leaving 24 bases between them. Germline V gene data show CDR1 as SEHNR and CDR2 as FQNEAQ (reference sequence). The CDR3 contains 18 residues. CDR3 bases: TGTGCCAGCAGCTTAGATGCGCCAGGGCACCTGAAGGCGGACGAGCAGTACTTC. This encodes CASSLDAPGHLKADEQYF. The whole variable domain, filled in from reference TRBV7-9 and TRBJ2-7, reads DTGVSQNPRHKITKRGQNVTFRCDPISEHNRLYWYRQTLGQGPEFLTYFQNEAQLEKSRLLSDRFSAERPKGSFSTLEIQRTEQGDSAMYLCASSLDAPGHLKADEQYFGPGTRLTVT.

The rearrangement uses TRBV7-8 and TRBJ1-1, with D uncertain. This CDR3 has 14 amino acids. V was pared by 1 base and J by 0 bases, with 6 bases between. Germline lookup yields CDR1 SGHVS and CDR2 FQNEAQ. Written as DNA, the CDR3 is TGTGCCAGCAGCTTAGTACAGATGAACACTGAAGCTTTCTTT. Translating it yields CASSLVQMNTEAFF.

This clone was counted a single time. Other DNA sequences of this sample code for an identical CDR3. The chain couples TRBV5-4 to TRBJ2-7; 14 positions match TRBD2. Germline V gene lookup returns CDR1 SGHNT and CDR2 YYREEE (reference sequence). J lost 3 bases, V lost 0 bases, and 2 bases had no gene match. The CDR3 runs to 16 residues. CDR3 nucleotides: TGTGCCAGCAGCTTGGGACTAGCGGGAGGGCGCTACGAGCAGTACTTC. Translation: CASSLGLAGGRYEQYF.

The gene calls are TRBV29-1 and TRBJ1-5; D is perhaps TRBD1 (5 bases). Trimming stripped 6 bases from V and 5 bases from J, with 17 bases between. CDR3 size: 14 residues. Germline V lookup: CDR1 SQVTM, CDR2 ANQGSEA. For the CDR3, the DNA is TGCAGCGTAGGCCGGGGAGGGGCGGATCAGCCCCAGCATTTT. This encodes CSVGRGGADQPQHF.

The chain uses TRBV20-1 and TRBJ2-7; D might be TRBD2 (5 bases). The CDR3 loop spans 11 amino acids. CDR1 and CDR2 (germline): DFQATT, SNEGSKA (reference sequence). DNA of the CDR3: TGCAGCGCAATCGAGGGAGACGAGCAGTACTTC. Translated: CSAIEGDEQYF.

The chain recombines TRBV6-5 with TRBJ1-6; D is ambiguous. Trimming left V 8 bases short and J 5 bases short, with 10 bases between. Germline loops: CDR1 MNHEY, CDR2 SVGAGI. The CDR3 length is 13 residues. The CDR3 bases are TGTGCCAGCTGCTCGGTTAATAATTCACCCCTCCACTTT. Its translation is CASCSVNNSPLHF.

The CDR3 sequence: CASSLANEKLFF. CDR3 DNA: TGTGCCAGCAGCTTGGCTAATGAAAAACTGTTTTTT. The chain is built from TRBV5-4 and TRBJ1-4, with D unclear. The CDR3 totals 12 residues. Trimming took off 0 bases at V and 3 bases at J, with 0 bases between the two ends. In germline, CDR1 is SGHNT, CDR2 YYREEE (reference sequence).

The gene calls are TRBV15 and TRBJ2-3; D is uncertain. Germline CDR1 and CDR2: LNHNV and YYDKDF (reference sequence). The CDR3 runs 13 residues. The ends were cut back, 4 bases at V and 2 bases at J, with 7 bases in the middle. CDR3 in amino acids: CATSMRATDTQYF. The CDR3 DNA follows: TGTGCCACCAGCATGCGCGCCACAGATACGCAGTATTTT. The full variable domain, with the rest looked up from reference TRBV15 and TRBJ2-3, is DAMVIQNPRYQVTQFGKPVTLSCSQTLNHNVMYWYQQKSSQAPKLLFHYYDKDFNNEADTPDNFQSRRPNTSFCFLDIRSPGLGDTAMYLCATSMRATDTQYFGPGTRLTVL.

The V call is TRBV7-2, the J call TRBJ2-7; 7 bases map to TRBD1. The trim removed 5 bases at V and 3 bases at J, leaving 7 bases unmatched. There are 14 residues in the CDR3. Germline V gives CDR1 SGHTA, CDR2 FQGNSA. The CDR3 nucleotides read TGTGCCAGCAGCGGACGGACAGGCCTCTACGAGCAGTACTTC. Encoded protein: CASSGRTGLYEQYF.

This clone occurred once. Other DNA sequences from this sample encode an identical CDR3 as well. The chain joins TRBV18 to TRBJ2-5; the match to TRBD2 covers 13 bases. Trimming cost V 3 bases and J 1 base; bases outside gene matches: 2. The CDR3 consists of 16 residues. Germline V lookup: CDR1 KGHSH, CDR2 LQKENI. As DNA, the CDR3 is TGTGCCAGCTCACCCGGACTAGCGGGGGTCCAAGAGACCCAGTACTTC. Its translation is CASSPGLAGVQETQYF.

The chain employs TRBV5-1 and TRBJ2-3; no firm D call. The V end was cut by 0 bases, the J end by 0 bases, with 17 bases between. Germline V gives CDR1 SGHRS, CDR2 YFSETQ. The length of the CDR3 is 18 residues. CDR3: CASSLEGLSVSSTDTQYF. Here the CDR3 DNA reads TGCGCCAGCAGCTTGGAGGGTTTGTCGGTCTCTAGCACAGATACGCAGTATTTT.

V and J are TRBV5-1 and TRBJ2-2; D is unclear. Germline lookup yields CDR1 SGHRS and CDR2 YFSETQ. Trimming shortened V by 2 bases and J by 5 bases, and 4 bases separated the two germline ends. The CDR3 sequence is 12 residues long. The chain's CDR3 is CASSFQTGELFF. The CDR3 DNA follows: TGCGCCAGCAGCTTCCAGACCGGGGAGCTGTTTTTT.

The J gene is TRBJ1-1, the V gene TRBV5-4; TRBD1 agrees at 9 bases. Per germline, CDR1 SGHNT and CDR2 YYREEE (reference sequence). The CDR3 extends over 14 amino acids. V gave up 3 bases and J gave up 8 bases; unmatched junction bases: 8. CDR3 DNA sequence: TGTGCCAGCAGCTACGACAGGGGGTGGGCGGAAGCTTTCTTT. Translated, it gives CASSYDRGWAEAFF. The entire variable domain, with the rest obtained from reference TRBV5-4 and TRBJ1-1, is as follows: ETGVTQSPTHLIKTRGQQVTLRCSSQSGHNTVSWYQQALGQGPQFIFQYYREEENGRGNFPPRFSGLQFPNYSSELNVNALELDDSALYLCASSYDRGWAEAFFGQGTRLTVV.

As regards this clone: Other nucleotide sequences in the sample specify the same CDR3. The chain couples TRBV27 to TRBJ2-7, with TRBD1 matching 7 bases. The CDR3 consists of 14 residues. CDR1 is MNHEY and CDR2 is SMNVEV in the germline V gene (reference sequence). J gave up 2 bases and V 5 bases, and 6 bases lay outside the gene matches. CDR3 protein: CASSTMTGPYEQYF. CDR3 bases: TGTGCCAGCAGTACGATGACAGGGCCCTACGAGCAGTACTTC.

The chain carries TRBV5-1 and TRBJ1-3; D unresolved. This CDR3 spans 14 amino acids. Germline V gene data show CDR1 as SGHRS and CDR2 as YFSETQ. V lost 2 bases to trimming and J lost 0 bases, with 6 bases between them. The CDR3 coding sequence is TGCGCCAGCAGCTTTTCGATCTCTGGAAACACCATATATTTT. It encodes CASSFSISGNTIYF.

With respect to this clone: This same CDR3 is encoded by further DNA sequences in the sample. The rearrangement links TRBV7-9 to TRBJ1-2; the D gene is possibly TRBD1 (5 bases). The CDR3 runs to 13 residues. CDR1 is SEHNR, CDR2 FQNEAQ, per germline (reference sequence). V was pared by 3 bases and J by 5 bases, with 10 bases between. The DNA for the CDR3 is TGTGCCAGCAGCTTCGACGGGGGTTATGGCTACACCTTC. This sequence encodes CASSFDGGYGYTF.

This chain connects TRBV10-2 to TRBJ2-5, with D maybe TRBD2 (6 bases). V lost 10 bases to trimming and J lost 4 bases, with 16 bases between them. CDR1 is WSHSY and CDR2 is SAAADI in the germline V gene. This CDR3 comprises 13 residues. The CDR3 DNA is TGCGCCACCACTACCGGAGGGCGAGAGACCCAGTACTTC. This codes for CATTTGGRETQYF.

The chain recombines TRBV5-6 with TRBJ2-3; TRBD2 matches 7 bases. Losses at the gene ends were 2 bases for V and 11 bases for J; bases not matched to a gene: 8. CDR3 size: 13 residues. CDR1 and CDR2 (germline): SGHDT, YYEEEE. The CDR3 loop reads CASSFIAGEKQYF. The CDR3 bases are TGTGCCAGCAGCTTCATCGCGGGGGAAAAGCAGTATTTT. The full variable domain, with the rest looked up from reference TRBV5-6 and TRBJ2-3, is DAGVTQSPTHLIKTRGQQVTLRCSPKSGHDTVSWYQQALGQGPQFIFQYYEEEERQRGNFPDRFSGHQFPNYSSELNVNALLLGDSALYLCASSFIAGEKQYFGPGTRLTVL.

The CDR3 is CASSLTGGRGTDTQYF. The CDR3 DNA reads as TGCGCCAGCAGCCTAACAGGGGGAAGGGGCACAGATACGCAGTATTTT. The rearrangement uses TRBV5-1 and TRBJ2-3, with TRBD1 matching 8 bases. The ends lost 4 bases at V and 1 base at J; junction bases unmatched: 8. Germline CDR1 and CDR2: SGHRS and YFSETQ. This CDR3 is built from 16 residues.

On this clone: Within the sample, other DNA sequences also encode this same CDR3. This sequence joins TRBV10-2 and TRBJ2-7; D is unclear. The CDR3 extends over 11 amino acids. Germline V gene lookup returns CDR1 WSHSY and CDR2 SAAADI. V was shortened by 3 bases and J by 3 bases, with 3 bases between the two germline ends. The CDR3 protein is CASSDSYEQYF. The CDR3 nucleotides read TGCGCCAGCAGTGACAGCTACGAGCAGTACTTC.

The chain recombines TRBV6-1 with TRBJ1-1, with TRBD1 matching 7 bases. The CDR3 totals 13 residues. In germline, CDR1 is MNHNS, CDR2 SASEGT. The V segment lost 6 bases and the J segment 7 bases; nucleotides outside the gene matches: 8. In DNA form, the CDR3 reads TGTGCCAGCAGCTCGGACAGGCTTGTTGAAGCTTTCTTT. The encoded protein is CASSSDRLVEAFF.

The rearrangement uses TRBV7-9 and TRBJ2-1, with D hard to call. From germline, CDR1 is SEHNR and CDR2 FQNEAQ (reference sequence). Trimming left V 6 bases short and J 5 bases short, with 11 bases between. There are 13 residues in the CDR3. The CDR3 DNA reads TGTGCCAGCAGTCTTAGGGTGGACAATGAGCAGTTCTTC. Translation: CASSLRVDNEQFF.

The chain carries TRBV21-1 and TRBJ1-6. TRBV21-1 constitutes a pseudogene. This CDR3 has 16 amino acids. The CDR3, as DNA: TGTGCCAGCACCAAAGACTTGAGCTCCTATAATTCACCCCTCCACTTT. Protein sequence: CASTKDLSSYNSPLHF.

This sequence joins TRBV7-8 and TRBJ1-2, with unresolved D. In germline, CDR1 is SGHVS, CDR2 FQNEAQ. The V gene lost 1 base and the J gene lost 2 bases, with 11 bases spanning the gap. The CDR3 has 15 amino acids. CDR3 amino acids: CASSLVRAENYGYTF. The CDR3 DNA is TGTGCCAGCAGCTTAGTCCGCGCGGAGAACTATGGCTACACCTTC.

The chain combines TRBV10-3 with TRBJ1-1; D gene uncertain. V lost 3 bases, J lost 6 bases, and 11 bases lay in between. This CDR3 comprises 13 residues. CDR1 and CDR2 (germline): ENHRY, SYGVKD. The CDR3 DNA reads TGTGCCATCAGTGATGGGCAGTTCGCTGAAGCTTTCTTT. It translates to CAISDGQFAEAFF.

The chain recombines TRBV30 with TRBJ2-3; 8 bases are shared with TRBD2. There are 17 residues in the CDR3. In germline, CDR1 is GTSNPN, CDR2 SVGIG (reference sequence). J was trimmed by 2 bases and V by 2 bases; bases with no gene match: 12. CDR3 DNA: TGTGCCTGGAGTTATTTTTGGACTAGCAGTTCCACAGATACGCAGTATTTT. This codes for CAWSYFWTSSSTDTQYF.